This T cell receptor beta chain was sequenced during a study of blood T cell repertoires in COVID-19. Across the whole study: Both acute and convalescent COVID-19 samples were obtained from the United States, Italy and Spain. Nucleic acid was either cDNA or gDNA, and it came from T cells, B-cell-depleted T cells, or PBMCs.

Participants were aged roughly 18 to 89 years from some 24 US areas. Trimming took 3 bases from V and 6 from J, leaving 15 bases between them. The CDR3 extends over 15 amino acids. Germline loops: CDR1 SGHAT, CDR2 FQNNGV. Authors' methods: For nucleated cells, counts were estimated from reference gene primer amplification. TCRdb's table, derived via immunoSEQ multiplex PCR, lists solely in-frame clones and lacks some. Clonal size and the V and J genes are those of that table, whereas D and trimming came from the DNA. The data contain under 200,000 clones, over 75% of them seen just once; the ten biggest clones take up about 5.3%.

The chain employs TRBV11-2 and TRBJ2-4; a weak D match, TRBD2 (6 bases). What was sequenced was PBMCs or T cells enriched from blood (not recorded which). The receptor was derived from a woman aged 40-49 years with acute COVID-19. The CDR3 loop reads CASSLDLERANIQYF. The CDR3 nucleotides are TGTGCCAGCAGCTTGGATCTCGAGCGGGCAAACATTCAGTACTTC.